This T cell receptor beta chain was identified in a study of Ad26.COV2.S vaccination and SARS-CoV-2 variants. Noted treatment: around 19 received Ad26.COV2.S at low or high dose, single or two shots; five or six received placebo; per-sample allocation not given. It was on day 63 after the first vaccine or placebo injection that samples were taken. A note on this clone: Its antigen is as yet unknown.

Libraries were prepared by immunoSEQ multiplex PCR; TCRdb keeps only in-frame clonotypes and omits some of them. The sample consists of 440,000 or so clones, around 90% of them appearing once. Study results and limitations: A substantial breadth of spike-specific CD8+ and CD4+ T cell responses after vaccination has been reported.

Material: peripheral blood, obtained in a trial of Ad26.COV2.S vaccine versus placebo. This receptor was identified in a person between 18 and 65 years old who received the Ad26.COV2.S COVID-19 vaccine or a placebo.

DNA of the CDR3: TGTGCCTGGAGTGTACGACGCGGGACTGGAAACACCATATATTTT. It codes for CAWSVRRGTGNTIYF. V gene TRBV30 combines with J gene TRBJ1-3; D gene uncertain. The length of the CDR3 is 15 residues. Germline V gene sequence: CDR1 GTSNPN, CDR2 SVGIG (reference sequence). The germline V and J ends were trimmed by 0 bases and 2 bases, with 11 bases remaining between them.